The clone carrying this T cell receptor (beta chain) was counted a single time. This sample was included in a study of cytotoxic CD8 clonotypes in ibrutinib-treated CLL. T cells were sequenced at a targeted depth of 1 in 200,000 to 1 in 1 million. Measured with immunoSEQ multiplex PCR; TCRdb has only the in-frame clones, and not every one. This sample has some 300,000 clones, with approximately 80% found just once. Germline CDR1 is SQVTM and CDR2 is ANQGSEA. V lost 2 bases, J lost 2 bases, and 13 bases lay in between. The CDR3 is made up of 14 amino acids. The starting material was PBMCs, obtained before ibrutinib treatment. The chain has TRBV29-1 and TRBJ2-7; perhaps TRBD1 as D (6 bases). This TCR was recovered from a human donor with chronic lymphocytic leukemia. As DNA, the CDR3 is TGCAGCGTTGAATCCCCAGGGGTCCCCTACGAGCAGTACTTC. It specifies CSVESPGVPYEQYF.